The T cell receptor beta chain under discussion was sequenced for a study of CD8 T cells in ankylosing spondylitis. Findings and caveats of the study: Disease-linked clones reportedly concentrated significantly in matched ankylosing spondylitis synovial fluid. The authors found the disease-linked clones to be CD8+ and relatively rare in peripheral blood.

It was by quantitative 5'-RACE with molecular barcodes that TCR beta libraries were made. TCRdb processed the 5' RACE reads anew with MiXCR; each CDR3 protein has one entry. The table has about 220,000 distinct CDR3 sequences, about 26% seen once; the top ten hold about 6.2%. CDR3 length: 15 residues. Trimming pared 3 bases from V and 1 base from J, leaving 13 bases between. Germline V gene lookup returns CDR1 SGHRS and CDR2 YFSETQ. Ten or more counts support this clonotype. Antigen: not known. The chain carries TRBV5-1 and TRBJ1-1, with D perhaps TRBD1 (6 bases). The clonotype was recovered from a male donor with ankylosing spondylitis or in good health (not recorded which). The specimen sequenced was blood, either unsorted or a sorted T cell fraction (not recorded which). In DNA form, the CDR3 reads TGCGCCAGCAGCTCTACCGGACAGCAGAACACTGAAGCTTTCTTT. Translating gives CASSSTGQQNTEAFF. Complete variable domain (other parts from reference TRBV5-1 and TRBJ1-1): KAGVTQTPRYLIKTRGQQVTLSCSPISGHRSVSWYQQTPGQGLQFLFEYFSETQRNKGNFPGRFSGRQFSNSRSEMNVSTLELGDSALYLCASSSTGQQNTEAFFGQGTRLTVV.